This T cell receptor beta chain was retrieved from a study of metastatic and nonmetastatic thyroid tumors. MiXCR re-clonotyped the PCR reads for TCRdb. The data contain 40,000 or so clones, less than 15% of them singletons. Each patient went into thyroid surgery without having received any treatment. This clone was detected ten times or more. V shed 7 bases and J shed 0 bases, with 10 bases lying between them. From germline, CDR1 is SQVTM and CDR2 ANQGSEA. The CDR3 extends over 12 amino acids. The specimen sequenced was blood. The clonotype comes from a female donor with papillary thyroid cancer or a benign thyroid nodule (not recorded which). Some clones in this sample may be carry-over from other donors' samples. The chain couples TRBV29-1 to TRBJ2-7; a possible D gene is TRBD1 (5 bases). The CDR3 here is CSATTVSYEQYF. CDR3 coding DNA: TGCAGCGCAACGACAGTCTCCTACGAGCAGTACTTC.